This entry lists 11 T cell receptor beta chains sequenced from one sample in a study of T cells in Graves' hyperthyroidism and ophthalmopathy. Amplification of TCR beta CDR3 regions was performed using RNA transcripts as template. HTBI primers were used for first-round RT-PCR of the TCR CDR3. TCRdb recomputed calls from the multiplex PCR reads with MiXCR, one row per CDR3 protein. The sample records 600,000 to 800,000 distinct CDR3 sequences, about a third being singletons. Sequencing was carried out using blood. These receptors were taken from a woman aged 40 to 50 with Graves' hyperthyroidism.

Only a few counts were recorded for this clonotype. The chain links TRBV20-1 to TRBJ1-2, with D unclear. V dropped 3 bases and J dropped 6 bases, with 5 bases sitting between them. The CDR3 length is 10 residues. Germline lookup yields CDR1 DFQATT and CDR2 SNEGSKA (reference sequence). The CDR3 DNA sequence: TGCAGTGCTAGGATTCATGGCTACACCTTC. This codes for CSARIHGYTF.

This clonotype was found a few times. V is TRBV6-2 or TRBV6-3 and J is TRBJ1-5; D unresolved. The germline gives CDR1 MNHEY, CDR2 SVGEGT. CDR3 length: 15 amino acids. The V end lost 6 bases, the J end lost 0 bases, and 12 bases lay between the germline ends. CDR3 protein: CASRHDGNSNQPQHF. The CDR3 nucleotides are TGTGCCAGCAGACATGATGGGAATAGCAATCAGCCCCAGCATTTT.

The chain carries TRBV5-4 and TRBJ1-1, with D perhaps matching TRBD1 (6 bases). Germline V CDR1 and CDR2: SGHNT, YYREEE (reference sequence). The length of the CDR3 is 15 residues. Trimming stripped 0 bases from V and 9 bases from J, with 18 bases between. The CDR3 DNA reads TGTGCCAGCAGCTTGGGGGGACAAGCTGGGTCCCAAGCTTTCTTT. Translation gives CASSLGGQAGSQAFF.

J is TRBJ1-1 and V is TRBV2; perhaps TRBD1 as D (5 bases). The V and J ends lost 6 bases and 1 base respectively, with 12 bases between them. The CDR3 totals 14 residues. CDR1 SNHLY and CDR2 FYNNEI come from the germline V gene. The CDR3 sequence: CASSHARENTEAFF. As DNA, the CDR3 is TGTGCCAGCAGCCACGCCAGGGAGAACACTGAAGCTTTCTTT.

The chain employs TRBV7-9 and TRBJ2-7; D is unresolved. CDR1 is SEHNR and CDR2 is FQNEAQ in the germline V gene (reference sequence). CDR3 length equals 13 residues. Trimming took off 1 base at V and 6 bases at J, with 10 bases between the two ends. In DNA, the CDR3 is TGTGCCAGCAGCTTAGGCCACAGCCGCGAGCAGTACTTC. Its translation is CASSLGHSREQYF. The full variable domain, in which reference TRBV7-9 and TRBJ2-7 provide the parts outside the CDR3, is DTGVSQNPRHKITKRGQNVTFRCDPISEHNRLYWYRQTLGQGPEFLTYFQNEAQLEKSRLLSDRFSAERPKGSFSTLEIQRTEQGDSAMYLCASSLGHSREQYFGPGTRLTVT.

About this clonotype: Since a much larger clone is just one base distant, this may be a read error. The CDR3 loop reads CASSLEGCIPTGELFF. The CDR3 DNA reads as TGTGCCAGCAGCTTAGAGGGCTGCATCCCCACCGGGGAGCTGTTTTTT. The chain has TRBV7-2 and TRBJ2-2, with unresolved D. The ends were cut back, 1 base at V and 4 bases at J, with 13 bases in the middle. The germline V gene encodes CDR1 SGHTA and CDR2 FQGNSA. CDR3 size: 16 residues. Full variable domain (rest looked up from reference TRBV7-2 and TRBJ2-2): GAGVSQSPSNKVTEKGKDVELRCDPISGHTALYWYRQSLGQGLEFLIYFQGNSAPDKSGLPSDRFSAERTGGSVSTLTIQRTQQEDSAVYLCASSLEGCIPTGELFFGEGSRLTVL.

The rearrangement uses TRBV29-1 and TRBJ1-2, with TRBD1 matching over 8 bases. The CDR3 has 13 amino acids. V trimming: 7 bases; J trimming: 4 bases; junction bases outside the gene matches: 8. Germline values: CDR1 SQVTM, CDR2 ANQGSEA. As DNA, the CDR3 is TGCAGCGAGAGGACAGGGTTTGGCTATGGCTACACCTTC. It yields the protein CSERTGFGYGYTF.

This clonotype was seen many times. CDR3 DNA: TGCAGTGCTAGCGGGAGAGCGTGGGAGCAGTACTTC. Translation gives CSASGRAWEQYF. This chain joins TRBV20-1 and TRBJ2-7; D possibly corresponds to TRBD2 (6 bases). Germline V gene sequence: CDR1 DFQATT, CDR2 SNEGSKA (reference sequence). V dropped 3 bases and J dropped 7 bases, with 13 bases sitting between them. The CDR3 runs 12 residues.

This clonotype occurred many times. This chain uses TRBV10-3 with TRBJ2-5; tentatively, D is TRBD2 (7 bases). The V end lost 6 bases, the J end lost 4 bases, and 21 bases lay between the germline ends. Germline CDR1 ENHRY, CDR2 SYGVKD. This CDR3 contains 16 residues. CDR3 residues: CAIRTSTGGSRETQYF. The CDR3 nucleotides read TGTGCCATCAGGACGTCGACGGGGGGCTCCAGAGAGACCCAGTACTTC.

This clonotype turned up a few times. The chain combines TRBV29-1 with TRBJ1-1; D is perhaps TRBD1 (6 bases). The CDR3 runs to 12 residues. The V and J ends lost 6 bases and 1 base respectively, with 9 bases between them. Germline assignment: CDR1 SQVTM and CDR2 ANQGSEA. The chain's CDR3 is CSVDRANTEAFF. The CDR3 DNA follows: TGCAGCGTGGACAGAGCGAACACTGAAGCTTTCTTT.

The chain links TRBV18 to TRBJ2-7, with D tentatively TRBD2 (6 bases). The CDR3 sequence is 17 residues long. The V end lost 3 bases, the J end lost 3 bases, and 21 bases lay between the germline ends. CDR1 and CDR2 from the germline V gene are KGHSH and LQKENI. CDR3 loop: CASSPQESRLGGYEQYF. CDR3 bases: TGTGCCAGCTCACCCCAGGAGTCGCGGTTGGGAGGCTACGAGCAGTACTTC.